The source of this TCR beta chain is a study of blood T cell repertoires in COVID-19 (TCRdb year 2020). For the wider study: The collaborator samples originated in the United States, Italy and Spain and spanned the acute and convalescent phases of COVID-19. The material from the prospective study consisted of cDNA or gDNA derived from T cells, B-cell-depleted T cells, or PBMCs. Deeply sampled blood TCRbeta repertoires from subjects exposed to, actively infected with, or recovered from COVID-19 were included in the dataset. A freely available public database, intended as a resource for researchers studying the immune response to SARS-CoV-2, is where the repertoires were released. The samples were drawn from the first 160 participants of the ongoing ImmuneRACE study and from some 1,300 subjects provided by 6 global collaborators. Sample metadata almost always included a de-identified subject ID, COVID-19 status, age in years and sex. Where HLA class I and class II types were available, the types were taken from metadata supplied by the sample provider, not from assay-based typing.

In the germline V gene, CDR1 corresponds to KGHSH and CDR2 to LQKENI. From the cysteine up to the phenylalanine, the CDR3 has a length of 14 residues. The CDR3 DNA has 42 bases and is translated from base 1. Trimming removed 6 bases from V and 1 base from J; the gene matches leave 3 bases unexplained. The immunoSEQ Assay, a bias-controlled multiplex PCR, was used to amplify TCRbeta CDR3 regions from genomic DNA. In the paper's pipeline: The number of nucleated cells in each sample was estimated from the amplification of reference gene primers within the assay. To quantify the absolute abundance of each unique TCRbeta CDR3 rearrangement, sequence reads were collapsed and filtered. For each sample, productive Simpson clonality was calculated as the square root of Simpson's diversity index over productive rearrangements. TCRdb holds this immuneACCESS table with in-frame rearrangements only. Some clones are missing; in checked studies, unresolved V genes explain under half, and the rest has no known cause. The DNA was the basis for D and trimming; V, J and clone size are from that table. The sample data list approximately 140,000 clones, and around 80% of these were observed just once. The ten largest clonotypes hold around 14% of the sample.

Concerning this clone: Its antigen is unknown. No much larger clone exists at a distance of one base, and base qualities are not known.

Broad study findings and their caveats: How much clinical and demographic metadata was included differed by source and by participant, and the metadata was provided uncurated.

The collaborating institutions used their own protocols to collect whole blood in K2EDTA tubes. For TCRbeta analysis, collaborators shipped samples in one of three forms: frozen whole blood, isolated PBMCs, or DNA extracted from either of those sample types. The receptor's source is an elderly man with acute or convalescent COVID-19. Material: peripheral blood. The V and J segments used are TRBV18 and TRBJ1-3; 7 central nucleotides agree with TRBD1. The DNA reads TGTGCCAGCTCGGAGGGGGCATCTGGAAACACCATATATTTT. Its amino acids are CASSEGASGNTIYF.